The entry below describes one T cell receptor (beta chain). The assay was immunoSEQ multiplex PCR, and TCRdb's table has in-frame clones only and misses some. The profile covers about 69,000 clones, with more than 85% appearing a single time and 0.25% to 0.3% taken by the ten largest. The data are from a study of OX40 agonist ivuxolimab in advanced cancers. At cycle 4 day 1, cycle 7 day 1, and baseline, blood was sampled. Material: CD4+ or CD8+ T cells sorted from blood, obtained in a trial of the OX40 agonist ivuxolimab. The TCR was taken from an adult with an advanced solid tumor such as melanoma, head and neck, liver or kidney cancer.

CDR3 sequence (DNA): TGTGCCAGCAGCCCAGGGGGGAGTAATCAGCCCCAGCATTTT. Amino acid sequence: CASSPGGSNQPQHF. This chain connects TRBV28 to TRBJ1-5, with 7 bases matching TRBD1. V shed 6 bases, J shed 4 bases, and the junction held 6 bases outside the gene matches. The CDR3 has 14 amino acids. The germline V gene has CDR1 MDHEN and CDR2 SYDVKM.